These 22 T cell receptor beta chains originate from one sample sequenced in a study of response to subunit inactivated influenza vaccine. TCRdb recomputed calls from the RT-PCR reads with MiXCR, one row per CDR3 protein. Here the sample spans hundreds of thousands of distinct CDR3 sequences, 14% being singletons. Sequenced material: PBMCs from blood, taken less than 15 days before vaccination. The receptors were sampled from a man aged 45-65 years who received an inactivated influenza vaccine.

J is TRBJ2-1 and V is TRBV28, with 8 bases fitting TRBD2. After removal of 3 bases from V and 5 bases from J, the junction contained 6 bases not matched to a gene. This CDR3 is 15 amino acids long. The germline V gene encodes CDR1 MDHEN and CDR2 SYDVKM. CDR3 residues: CASSFTGGRNNEQFF. The CDR3 DNA follows: TGTGCCAGCAGTTTTACGGGAGGGCGAAACAATGAGCAGTTCTTC.

This clonotype has only a few counts. The chain employs TRBV2 and TRBJ1-2; 8 nucleotides match TRBD1. This CDR3 is built from 15 residues. V lost 8 bases, J lost 4 bases, and 12 bases stayed unmatched. CDR1 is SNHLY, CDR2 FYNNEI, per germline. The CDR3 nucleotides are TGTGCCAGCGTGGACAGGGCACCCACTGCCTATGGCTACACCTTC. Its protein product is CASVDRAPTAYGYTF.

This clonotype was observed a few times. The V call is TRBV2, the J call TRBJ1-1, with a tentative D call TRBD1 (6 bases). Trimming stripped 3 bases from V and 0 bases from J, with 8 bases between. The CDR3 runs 14 residues. Per the germline V gene, CDR1 is SNHLY and CDR2 is FYNNEI. CDR3 DNA sequence: TGTGCCAGCAGTGACACAGGGCTGAACACTGAAGCTTTCTTT. Protein sequence: CASSDTGLNTEAFF.

This chain joins TRBV11-2 and TRBJ2-1; no definite D call. V lost 0 bases and J 2 bases, leaving 8 bases between the germline ends. The germline gives CDR1 SGHAT, CDR2 FQNNGV. The CDR3 sequence is 15 residues long. CDR3 amino acids: CASSLEAEPYNEQFF. The DNA for the CDR3 is TGTGCCAGCAGCTTAGAGGCGGAGCCCTACAATGAGCAGTTCTTC.

This clonotype was counted a single time. V and J are TRBV12-3 or TRBV12-4 and TRBJ2-5; D possibly corresponds to TRBD1 (6 bases). V was clipped by 5 bases and J by 1 base, with 11 bases between them. The CDR3 is made up of 14 amino acids. CDR3 residues: CASSTTGIQETQYF. The CDR3 DNA reads TGTGCCAGCAGTACTACAGGGATCCAAGAGACCCAGTACTTC.

The V and J genes are TRBV14 and TRBJ2-3; 10 positions agree with TRBD2. The CDR3 covers 16 residues. Unmatched junction bases numbered 9, after V lost 3 bases and J lost 6 bases. Looked up from germline, CDR1 is SGHDN and CDR2 is FVKESK. The CDR3 DNA reads as TGTGCCAGCAGCCAGACGGAAGCGGGAGGGCCGGATACGCAGTATTTT. Protein sequence: CASSQTEAGGPDTQYF.

This clonotype was picked up many times. This chain joins TRBV12-3 or TRBV12-4 and TRBJ1-4; 9 nucleotides line up with TRBD1. V gave up 6 bases and J gave up 7 bases; unmatched junction bases: 6. This CDR3 is 14 amino acids long. The CDR3 bases are TGTGCCAGCAGCTTTGGACAGGGGATTGAAAAACTGTTTTTT. It is translated as CASSFGQGIEKLFF.

This clonotype has a handful of counts. This sequence joins TRBV2 and TRBJ2-1; 9 bases are a match to TRBD2. This CDR3 contains 16 residues. V dropped 7 bases and J dropped 5; count of bases not matched to a gene: 12. The V gene's germline CDR1 is SNHLY and CDR2 FYNNEI. CDR3 DNA: TGTGCCAGCATCTCTGGGCTAGCGGGGAGAGACAATGAGCAGTTCTTC. Its protein product is CASISGLAGRDNEQFF.

The sample holds many counts of this clonotype. This chain links TRBV5-1 with TRBJ1-1; no definite D call. The CDR3 spans 16 residues. V was cut by 0 bases and J by 7 bases, with 19 bases left in between. Germline V lookup: CDR1 SGHRS, CDR2 YFSETQ. The chain's CDR3 is CASSLAVLARDNEAFF. The CDR3 DNA sequence: TGCGCCAGCAGCTTGGCCGTTTTGGCCCGAGATAATGAAGCTTTCTTT.

This clonotype was detected ten times or more. This sequence joins TRBV5-1 and TRBJ1-2, with a possible D match to TRBD1 (5 bases). From germline, CDR1 is SGHRS and CDR2 YFSETQ. Trimming shortened V by 4 bases and J by 3 bases, and 10 bases separated the two germline ends. CDR3 length: 13 residues. The CDR3 DNA sequence: TGCGCCAGCAGCATACGGGGACACTATGGCTACACCTTC. Its protein product is CASSIRGHYGYTF.

This clonotype was recorded a few times. The chain links TRBV29-1 to TRBJ2-7; tentatively, D is TRBD2 (6 bases). V was pared by 2 bases and J by 5 bases, with 16 bases between. The germline V gene encodes CDR1 SQVTM and CDR2 ANQGSEA. This CDR3 contains 14 residues. CDR3 sequence (DNA): TGCAGCGTTGAATGGCAGGAGGGCCTAAACGAGCAGTACTTC. This gives the protein CSVEWQEGLNEQYF.

This clonotype showed up just a few times. V usage is TRBV28 and J usage is TRBJ1-5; unclear D gene. CDR3 length: 16 residues. Germline values: CDR1 MDHEN, CDR2 SYDVKM. Trimming pared 2 bases from V and 0 bases from J, leaving 11 bases between. The CDR3: CASSLLGGNSNQPQHF. As DNA, the CDR3 is TGTGCCAGCAGTTTACTAGGCGGAAATAGCAATCAGCCCCAGCATTTT.

This clonotype has only a few counts. The CDR3 protein is CASSPWTGGSEKLFF. CDR3 sequence (DNA): TGTGCCAGCAGCCCATGGACAGGGGGGTCGGAAAAACTGTTTTTT. The chain combines TRBV3-1 with TRBJ1-4; 10 nucleotides match TRBD1. Germline V gene data show CDR1 as LGHDT and CDR2 as YNNKEL (reference sequence). The CDR3 has 15 amino acids. The V gene end was trimmed by 4 bases and the J gene end by 8 bases; junction bases not matched to a gene: 7.

The chain links TRBV6-2 or TRBV6-3 to TRBJ2-3, with 7 bases aligning to TRBD2. With V trimmed by 2 bases and J by 2 bases, 7 bases remained unmatched. The CDR3 totals 16 residues. Germline values: CDR1 MNHEY, CDR2 SVGEGT. The CDR3 spells CASSYPPGLDTDTQYF. CDR3 DNA: TGTGCCAGCAGTTACCCTCCCGGACTAGACACAGATACGCAGTATTTT.

This clonotype was recorded a few times. The CDR3 here is CASSQFNTGELFF. CDR3 coding DNA: TGCGCCAGCAGCCAATTTAACACCGGGGAGCTGTTTTTT. The gene calls are TRBV4-1 and TRBJ2-2; unclear D gene. Germline V CDR1 and CDR2: MGHRA, YSYEKL. The CDR3 loop spans 13 amino acids. Trimming removed 2 bases from V and 2 bases from J, with 3 bases in between.

The chain carries TRBV15 and TRBJ2-2; the D call may be TRBD1 or TRBD2 (6 bases each). The V gene lost 7 bases and the J gene lost 5 bases, with 14 bases spanning the gap. In germline, CDR1 is LNHNV, CDR2 YYDKDF (reference sequence). CDR3 length equals 14 residues. The CDR3 region has the DNA TGTGCCACCAAGGCGACAGGAGGGACCGGGGAGCTGTTTTTT. It is translated as CATKATGGTGELFF.

This clonotype was observed a handful of times. The chain combines TRBV20-1 with TRBJ1-4; D is uncertain. V lost 4 bases and J lost 8, with 17 bases in between. CDR1 DFQATT and CDR2 SNEGSKA come from the germline V gene (reference sequence). The CDR3 contains 14 residues. The DNA for the CDR3 is TGCAGTGCTATAATGGAGCCCCCCGAAGAAAAACTGTTTTTT. Translation: CSAIMEPPEEKLFF.

There are a few counts of this clonotype. The chain carries TRBV10-3 and TRBJ2-3; D tentatively reads TRBD1 or TRBD2 (5 bases each). Trimming cost V 9 bases and J 3 bases, with 19 bases left between them. This CDR3 region has 15 residues. In germline, CDR1 is ENHRY, CDR2 SYGVKD. CDR3 nucleotide sequence: TGTGCCATAAGATCCGGGACCGGTGGGACAGATACGCAGTATTTT. Protein product: CAIRSGTGGTDTQYF.

This clonotype has only a few counts. This chain joins TRBV4-2 and TRBJ1-2, with D possibly TRBD1 on 5 matching bases. The length of the CDR3 is 15 residues. V lost 3 bases and J lost 0, with 11 bases in between. Germline CDR1 LGHNA, CDR2 YNFKEQ. The CDR3 DNA reads as TGTGCCAGCAGCCACCAGGGAGGGACTAACTATGGCTACACCTTC. Encoded protein: CASSHQGGTNYGYTF.

This clonotype was picked up many times. V gene TRBV6-1 combines with J gene TRBJ2-7, with D possibly being TRBD1 or TRBD2 (5 bases each). Germline assignment: CDR1 MNHNS and CDR2 SASEGT. This CDR3 is built from 15 residues. The CDR3 DNA reads TGTGCACCCAGTGAGGGGCGAAATTTCTTCTACGAGCAGTACTTC. Translation gives CAPSEGRNFFYEQYF.

This clonotype was picked up a small number of times. The chain recombines TRBV4-2 with TRBJ1-2, with D possibly being TRBD1 (6 bases). V shed 4 bases and J shed 3 bases, with 15 bases lying between them. Germline V gives CDR1 LGHNA, CDR2 YNFKEQ. The CDR3 covers 15 residues. As DNA, the CDR3 is TGTGCCAGCAGCCCTAGCTTGGGACACCACTATGGCTACACCTTC. It codes for CASSPSLGHHYGYTF.

This clonotype was counted ten times or more. The chain links TRBV5-1 to TRBJ2-1, with 8 bases identical to TRBD1. The V gene end was trimmed by 2 bases and the J gene end by 4 bases; junction bases not matched to a gene: 5. Germline CDR1 and CDR2: SGHRS and YFSETQ. This CDR3 is built from 15 residues. CDR3 amino acids: CASSFTGQEYNEQFF. The CDR3 bases are TGCGCCAGCAGCTTCACGGGACAGGAGTACAATGAGCAGTTCTTC.